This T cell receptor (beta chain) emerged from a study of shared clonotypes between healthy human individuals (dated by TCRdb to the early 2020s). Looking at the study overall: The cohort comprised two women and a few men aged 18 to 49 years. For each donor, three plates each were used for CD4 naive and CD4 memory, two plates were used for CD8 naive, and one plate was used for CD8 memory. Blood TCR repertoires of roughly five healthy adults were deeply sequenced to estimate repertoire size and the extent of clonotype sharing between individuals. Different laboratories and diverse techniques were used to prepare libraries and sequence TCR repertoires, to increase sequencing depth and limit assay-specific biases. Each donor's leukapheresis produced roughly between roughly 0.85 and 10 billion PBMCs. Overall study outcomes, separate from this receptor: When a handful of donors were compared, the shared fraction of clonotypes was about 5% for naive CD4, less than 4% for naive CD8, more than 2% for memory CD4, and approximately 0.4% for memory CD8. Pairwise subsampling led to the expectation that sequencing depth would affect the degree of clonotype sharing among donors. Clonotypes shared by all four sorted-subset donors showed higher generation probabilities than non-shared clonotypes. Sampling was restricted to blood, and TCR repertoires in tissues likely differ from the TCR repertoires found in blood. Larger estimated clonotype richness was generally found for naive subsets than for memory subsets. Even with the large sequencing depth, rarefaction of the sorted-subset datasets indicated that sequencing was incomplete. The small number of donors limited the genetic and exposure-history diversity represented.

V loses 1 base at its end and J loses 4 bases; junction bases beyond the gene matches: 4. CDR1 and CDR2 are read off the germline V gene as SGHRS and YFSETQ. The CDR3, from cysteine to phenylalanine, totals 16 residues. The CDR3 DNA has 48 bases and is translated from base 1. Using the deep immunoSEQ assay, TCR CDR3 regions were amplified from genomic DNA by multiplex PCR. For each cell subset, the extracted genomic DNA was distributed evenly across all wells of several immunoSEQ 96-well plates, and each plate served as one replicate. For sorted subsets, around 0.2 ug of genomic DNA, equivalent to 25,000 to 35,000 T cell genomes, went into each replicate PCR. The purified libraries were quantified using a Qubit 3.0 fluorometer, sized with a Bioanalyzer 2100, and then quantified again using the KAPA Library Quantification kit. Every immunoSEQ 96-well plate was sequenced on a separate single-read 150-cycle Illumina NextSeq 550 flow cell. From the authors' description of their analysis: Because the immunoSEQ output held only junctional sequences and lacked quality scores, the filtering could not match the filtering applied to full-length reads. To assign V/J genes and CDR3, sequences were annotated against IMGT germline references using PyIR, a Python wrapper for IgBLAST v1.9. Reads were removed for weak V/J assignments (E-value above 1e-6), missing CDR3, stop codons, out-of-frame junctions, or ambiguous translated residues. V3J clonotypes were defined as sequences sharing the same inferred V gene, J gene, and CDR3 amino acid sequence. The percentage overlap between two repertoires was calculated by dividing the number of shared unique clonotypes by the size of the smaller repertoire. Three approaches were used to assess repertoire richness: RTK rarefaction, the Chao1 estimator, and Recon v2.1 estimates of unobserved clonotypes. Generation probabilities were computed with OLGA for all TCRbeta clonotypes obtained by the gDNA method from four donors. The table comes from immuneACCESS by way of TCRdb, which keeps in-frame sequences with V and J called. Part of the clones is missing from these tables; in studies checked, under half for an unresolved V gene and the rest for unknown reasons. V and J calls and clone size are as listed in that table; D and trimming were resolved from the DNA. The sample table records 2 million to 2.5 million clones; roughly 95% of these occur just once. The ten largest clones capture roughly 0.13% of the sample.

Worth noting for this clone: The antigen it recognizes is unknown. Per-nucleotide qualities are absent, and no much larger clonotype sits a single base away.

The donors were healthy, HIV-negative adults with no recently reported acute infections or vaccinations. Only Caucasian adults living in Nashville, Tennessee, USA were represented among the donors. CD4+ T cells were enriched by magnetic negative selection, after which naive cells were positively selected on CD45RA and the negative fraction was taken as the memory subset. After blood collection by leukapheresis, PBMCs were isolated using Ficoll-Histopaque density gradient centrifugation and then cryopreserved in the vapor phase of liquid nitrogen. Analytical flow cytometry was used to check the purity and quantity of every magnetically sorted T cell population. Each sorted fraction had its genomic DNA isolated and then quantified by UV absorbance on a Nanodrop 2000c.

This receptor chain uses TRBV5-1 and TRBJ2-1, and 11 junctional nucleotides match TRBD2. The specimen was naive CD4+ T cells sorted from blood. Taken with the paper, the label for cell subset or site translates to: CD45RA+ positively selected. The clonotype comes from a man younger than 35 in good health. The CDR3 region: CASSLSGLAAYNEQFF. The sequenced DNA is TGCGCCAGCAGCTTGTCGGGACTAGCGGCATACAATGAGCAGTTCTTC. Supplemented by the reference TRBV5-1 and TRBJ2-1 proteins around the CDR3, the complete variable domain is KAGVTQTPRYLIKTRGQQVTLSCSPISGHRSVSWYQQTPGQGLQFLFEYFSETQRNKGNFPGRFSGRQFSNSRSEMNVSTLELGDSALYLCASSLSGLAAYNEQFFGPGTRLTVL.